This TCR beta chain was identified in a study of stem cell transplantation in POMP-related autoinflammatory disease. Study context: Defective thymoproteasomes were hypothesized to impair CD8+ T-cell positive selection. Before transplant, CD4+ T cells skewed naive and CD8+ proportions were low. Findings of the study overall: A trend toward lower repertoire diversity and greater clonality appeared in every analyzed T-cell subset of PRAID patients. In PRAID patients, the number of distinct TRB V-J gene pairings was restricted.

This CDR3 region has 16 residues. PRAID combined immunodeficiency and autoinflammation. Concerning this clone itself: Its antigen remains unknown.

Sequencing used immunoSEQ multiplex PCR; TCRdb keeps in-frame clones, though not all of them. The table records roughly 9,100 clones, approximately 90% of them present only once. The chain is built from TRBV5-2 and TRBJ1-2. TRBV5-2 represents a pseudogene. The sequence derives from a human donor with POMP-related autoinflammation and immune dysregulation (PRAID). The sequenced sample was CD8+ T cells from PBMCs, obtained before stem cell transplantation. The CDR3 coding sequence is TGTGCCAGCAAGTTGCTCGGAGTACGAAAGACCTATGGCTACACCTTC. It encodes CASKLLGVRKTYGYTF.